The present T cell receptor beta chain was sequenced within a study of read filtering for tumor transcriptome and immune sequencing. The overall study: Patients were about 18 male and about 15 female, mean age 65.9 years, range 47 to 80. By R-ISS, stages I, II and III held about 8, 15 and 7 patients.

From approximately 400 ng of RNA, a library with molecular barcoded alpha/delta and beta/gamma adaptors was made. TCRdb analysed the reads with MiXCR anew, one entry per CDR3 protein. Of 100,000 to 150,000 distinct CDR3 sequences in the sample, less than 15% were seen once. This clonotype was counted many times. Its antigen is still unknown. CDR3 size: 14 residues. The V and J ends lost 4 bases and 1 base respectively, with 8 bases between them. The germline gives CDR1 LGHDT, CDR2 YNNKEL (reference sequence). General study findings and limits: The sorted CD138-negative fraction was a mixed bone marrow immune population, not purified T cells. RNA-seq captured clonotypes less deeply and reliably than IR-seq.

The sequence came from a donor older than 35 with multiple myeloma. The chain couples TRBV3-1 to TRBJ1-5; tentatively, D is TRBD1 (5 bases). The sequenced sample was a population of CD138-negative cells sorted from bone marrow. CDR3 sequence: CASSRGWSNQPQHF. For the CDR3, the DNA is TGTGCCAGCAGCCGGGGGTGGAGCAATCAGCCCCAGCATTTT.